This T cell receptor (beta chain) appears in the sequencing data of a study of T cell clones after liver transplantation. About the research overall: Until 12-24 months post-transplant, subjects got standard immunosuppression and no induction. Study-level results: The donor-reactive repertoire was only partly measurable in a couple of subjects, lacking donor cells.

About this clone itself: What it binds is unknown.

The protocol was immunoSEQ multiplex PCR, while the TCRdb copy is restricted to in-frame clones and leaves out a portion. Here the sample spans 12,000 to 15,000 clones, less than 85% being singletons. Germline loops: CDR1 MNHEY, CDR2 SVGAGI. The CDR3 has 13 amino acids. The J segment lost 6 bases and the V segment lost 3 bases, leaving 1 base of the junction unmatched. This material consisted of CD8+ T cells from blood, taken around 44 months after liver transplant. This receptor was taken from a human patient who received a liver transplant. Some T cells may be graft donor cells. The chain carries TRBV6-5 and TRBJ2-2; 7 bases match TRBD1. Written as DNA, the CDR3 is TGTGCCAGCAGTTATACAGGGGCCGGGGAGCTGTTTTTT. This encodes CASSYTGAGELFF.